The 20 T cell receptor beta chains below were found in one sample sequenced in a study of CXCR3-negative and CXCR3-positive naive CD8 T cells. Study findings and constraints: CXCR3-negative naive cells had less hydrophobic TRB CDR3s than did CXCR3-positive naive cells.

The study made its TRB cDNA libraries by 5' RACE, adding UMI labels. TCRdb reprocessed the 5' RACE reads, keeping one entry per CDR3 protein, no DNA. The sample totals 150,000 to 180,000 distinct CDR3 sequences. These receptors have no identified antigens. The source material was naive CXCR3+ CD8+ T cells from blood. This sample's subset: CD45RO-CCR7+CD27+CD95- naive CD8+ T cells expressing CXCR3 (TNR3+). The source is a human donor in good health. Some clones in this sample may be carry-over from other donors' samples.

The chain carries TRBV3-1 and TRBJ2-7; TCRdb's D gene call, TRBD1, goes unchecked for lack of DNA. CDR3 length: 17 amino acids. Germline CDR1 reads LGHDT; CDR2 reads YNNKEL (reference sequence). The CDR3 spells CASSQGTTVPFSYEQYF.

The chain links TRBV5-6 to TRBJ2-5; TCRdb designates TRBD2, a call that cannot be tested without DNA. The germline V gene has CDR1 SGHDT and CDR2 YYEEEE. This CDR3 is built from 17 residues. The CDR3 reads CASSLGPSGGPRETQYF.

V usage is TRBV6-6 and J usage is TRBJ1-5. This CDR3 comprises 14 residues. The germline V gene encodes CDR1 MNHNY and CDR2 SVGAGI (reference sequence). CDR3 loop: CASSYEGPNQPQHF.

The genes are TRBV7-9 and TRBJ2-5. This CDR3 is 14 amino acids long. Germline V lookup: CDR1 SEHNR, CDR2 FQNEAQ (reference sequence). The CDR3 sequence is CASSAWKDQETQYF.

The chain has TRBV10-3 and TRBJ2-3. CDR3 length: 15 residues. The germline CDR1 and CDR2 sequences are ENHRY and SYGVKD. The CDR3 is CAISDLGSRTDTQYF.

CDR3 region: CASSIVASEWASGSPYNEQFF. The chain links TRBV19 to TRBJ2-1; the D call of TRBD2 rests on TCRdb alone, since no DNA is present to check it. The CDR3 is 21 residues long. Per the germline V gene, CDR1 is LNHDA and CDR2 is SQIVND (reference sequence).

CDR3 sequence reads: CASSFSSGSSYEQYF. V and J are TRBV7-9 and TRBJ2-7; TCRdb's D call, TRBD2, is unchecked because there is no DNA. Looked up from germline, CDR1 is SEHNR and CDR2 is FQNEAQ (reference sequence). CDR3 length equals 15 residues.

The chain employs TRBV29-1 and TRBJ2-2; the TCRdb call, TRBD2, lacks DNA for checking. The CDR3 is 12 amino acids. Germline-derived CDR1 and CDR2 are SQVTM and ANQGSEA. CDR3 protein: CSGDSLTGELFF.

V and J are TRBV6-5 and TRBJ2-5; TCRdb gives TRBD1 as the D gene, but with no DNA this cannot be confirmed. Germline V gene lookup returns CDR1 MNHEY and CDR2 SVGAGI. CDR3 length equals 14 residues. CDR3 sequence: CASRPRAPQETQYF.

The chain joins TRBV12-3 or TRBV12-4 to TRBJ2-3; the D gene TCRdb calls, TRBD1, cannot be checked with no DNA. This CDR3 is 15 amino acids long. CDR3 protein: CASRSTGQGTDTQYF.

The CDR3 region is CATRGAGAGQPQHF. V usage is TRBV15 and J usage is TRBJ1-5; the TCRdb D gene call, TRBD1, has no DNA to confirm it. Looked up from germline, CDR1 is LNHNV and CDR2 is YYDKDF (reference sequence). This CDR3 comprises 14 residues.

The rearrangement uses TRBV5-1 and TRBJ2-1; lacking DNA, the TRBD2 call made by TCRdb goes unchecked. In germline, CDR1 is SGHRS, CDR2 YFSETQ. CDR3 length: 17 residues. This chain's CDR3 is CASSLPGTSGSYNEQFF. The variable domain in full, with the rest retrieved from reference TRBV5-1 and TRBJ2-1, is KAGVTQTPRYLIKTRGQQVTLSCSPISGHRSVSWYQQTPGQGLQFLFEYFSETQRNKGNFPGRFSGRQFSNSRSEMNVSTLELGDSALYLCASSLPGTSGSYNEQFFGPGTRLTVL.

This chain uses TRBV6-2 or TRBV6-3 with TRBJ1-2. The CDR3 is 13 amino acids. Germline CDR1 and CDR2: MNHEY and SVGEGT. The CDR3 protein is CANRPAMGFGYTF.

This chain connects TRBV13 to TRBJ2-1; TCRdb returns TRBD2, unconfirmable since there is no DNA. The CDR3 has 23 amino acids. Looked up from germline, CDR1 is PRHDT and CDR2 is FYEKMQ (reference sequence). CDR3 in amino acids: CASSFSPLSEALAGGVSYNEQFF.

The V and J genes are TRBV5-1 and TRBJ2-3; TCRdb picks TRBD2, but there is no DNA to check that call. This CDR3 region has 15 residues. The V gene's germline CDR1 is SGHRS and CDR2 YFSETQ. The CDR3 loop reads CASSPRSGGPDTQYF. The variable domain in full, completed from reference TRBV5-1 and TRBJ2-3, reads KAGVTQTPRYLIKTRGQQVTLSCSPISGHRSVSWYQQTPGQGLQFLFEYFSETQRNKGNFPGRFSGRQFSNSRSEMNVSTLELGDSALYLCASSPRSGGPDTQYFGPGTRLTVL.

V is TRBV13 and J is TRBJ2-1. Germline V lookup: CDR1 PRHDT, CDR2 FYEKMQ (reference sequence). This CDR3 comprises 12 residues. Here the CDR3 reads CASSLRENEQFF.

The rearrangement links TRBV7-9 to TRBJ1-1. CDR3 length: 13 residues. Per germline, CDR1 SEHNR and CDR2 FQNEAQ (reference sequence). CDR3 region: CASSTERSTEAFF.

V is TRBV20-1 and J is TRBJ2-7; the D call from TCRdb, TRBD2, cannot be confirmed without DNA. The CDR3 length is 17 residues. Germline V gene lookup returns CDR1 DFQATT and CDR2 SNEGSKA (reference sequence). The CDR3 reads CSAPVEGGHRDSSEQYF.

The V call is TRBV9, the J call TRBJ1-1. Germline V lookup: CDR1 SGDLS, CDR2 YYNGEE. There are 15 residues in the CDR3. CDR3 protein: CASSVGPKLNTEAFF.

The V gene is TRBV28, the J gene TRBJ2-7; the D call from TCRdb, TRBD1, cannot be confirmed without DNA. Germline V gene lookup returns CDR1 MDHEN and CDR2 SYDVKM. This CDR3 spans 16 amino acids. CDR3 protein: CASSLTRDASSYEQYF.